Listed below are T cell receptor beta chains from one sample, sequenced in a study of human T cells and chemical hapten exposure. TCRdb independently ran MiXCR on the RACE reads; one entry per CDR3 protein. The table lists roughly 96,000 distinct CDR3 sequences, 7% to 10% of them singletons. The sample in question was whole blood, obtained in connection with sensitization to the hapten diphenylcyclopropenone (DPC). The receptors were gathered from a woman in her forties with alopecia areata. Some clones in this sample may be carry-over from other donors' samples. The CDR3 runs from the conserved cysteine through the conserved F or W. D genes are given only for firm matches. Clone size is shown for a subset of rows, as once, few, many or a class of expanded clone.

v_call	d_call	j_call	clone_size	cdr3_nt	cdr3_aa
TRBV29-1	NA	TRBJ1-1	many	TGCAGCGTTGTCTTGGAGGCTTCGAAAACTGAAGCTTTCTTT	CSVVLEASKTEAFF
TRBV5-1	TRBD1	TRBJ2-2	many	TGCGCCAGCAGCCTCCGGACAGGAGCCGGGGAGCTGTTTTTT	CASSLRTGAGELFF
TRBV13	NA	TRBJ2-2	many	TGTGCCAGCAGCGAAAGAAACGGGGAGCTGTTTTTT	CASSERNGELFF
TRBV29-1	NA	TRBJ2-5	many	TGCAGCGTTGAAGACGACTTACAAGAGACCCAGTACTTC	CSVEDDLQETQYF
TRBV6-2/TRBV6-3	NA	TRBJ2-7	NA	TGTGCCAGCACCGAACAGGGCTACGAGCAGTACTTC	CASTEQGYEQYF
TRBV6-5	TRBD2	TRBJ2-3	NA	TGTGCCAGCAGTTACTCGAGGCGGGGGAGCACAGATACGCAGTATTTT	CASSYSRRGSTDTQYF
TRBV24-1	TRBD1	TRBJ2-7	NA	TGTGCCACCAGTGATGCGGACAGGGGTACGGACGAGCAGTACTTC	CATSDADRGTDEQYF
TRBV4-1	TRBD2	TRBJ2-7	few	TGCGCCAGCAGCCAAGTTAAGAGCGGGGCCTACGAGCAGTACTTC	CASSQVKSGAYEQYF
TRBV28	TRBD1	TRBJ2-3	many	TGTGCCAGCAGTTCTTCAGGGGGAATCACAGATACGCAGTATTTT	CASSSSGGITDTQYF
TRBV20-1	NA	TRBJ1-2	NA	TGCAGTGCTGTCGGAGGTGGCTACACCTTC	CSAVGGGYTF
TRBV20-1	NA	TRBJ1-6	many	TGCAGTGCTAGAGAGGGGAATTCACCCCTCCACTTT	CSAREGNSPLHF
TRBV15	TRBD1	TRBJ2-3	many	TGTGCCACCAGCAGATCGGACAACAGGGGGCGTTCAGATACGCAGTATTTT	CATSRSDNRGRSDTQYF
TRBV20-1	NA	TRBJ1-1	many	TGCAGTGCTAAAGCGAGTTACACTGAAGCTTTCTTT	CSAKASYTEAFF
TRBV4-3	NA	TRBJ1-1	many	TGCGCCAGCAGCCAAGTTCGGAGTGTCTCGGCTTTCTTT	CASSQVRSVSAFF
TRBV6-2/TRBV6-3	NA	TRBJ2-7	few	TGTGCCAGCAGGCAGGGGGGAAGTGACGAGCAGTACTTC	CASRQGGSDEQYF
TRBV6-6	NA	TRBJ1-5	many	TGTGCCAGCAGGGTGGGGGGCGGCAATCAGCCCCAGCATTTT	CASRVGGGNQPQHF
TRBV5-1	NA	TRBJ2-1	NA	TGCGCCAGCAGCTTTGGGAGCTCCTACAATGAGCAGTTCTTC	CASSFGSSYNEQFF
TRBV7-9	NA	TRBJ2-7	many	TGTGCCAGCAGCTTAGGACAGAACGGGGAGTACTTC	CASSLGQNGEYF
TRBV18	TRBD2	TRBJ2-7	NA	TGTGCCAGCTCACCGAGACTAGCGGGAGGTGAAGAGCAGTACTTC	CASSPRLAGGEEQYF
TRBV18	NA	TRBJ1-1	many	TGTGCCAGCTCACCACCGTCCGGGACGGAAAATGAAGCTTTCTTT	CASSPPSGTENEAFF
TRBV5-1	NA	TRBJ2-7	NA	TGCGCCAGCAGCTTTGGAGGGGCGGGACCTGCGTACTTC	CASSFGGAGPAYF
TRBV6-5	NA	TRBJ2-4	many	TGTGCCAGCAGTTACTCGGTGACGGCCAAAAACATTCAGTACTTC	CASSYSVTAKNIQYF
TRBV6-4	NA	TRBJ1-2	many	TGTGCCAGCAGTGCGTCAGGGGAAGTCGACTATGGCTACACCTTC	CASSASGEVDYGYTF